A single sample is the source of the 19 T cell receptor beta chains below, sequenced in a study of yellow fever vaccine responses in identical twins. TCRdb fed the RT-PCR reads into MiXCR, producing one record per CDR3 protein. The data contain fewer than 6,500 distinct CDR3 sequences, 60% to 80% of them singletons. The sequencing here drew on T cells from blood (PBMCs), unsorted or a sorted subset (not recorded which), taken before or after yellow fever vaccination (not recorded which). The source is a woman under 30 who received the yellow fever vaccine.

The gene calls are TRBV29-1 and TRBJ2-1, with 7 bases identical to TRBD1. From germline, CDR1 is SQVTM and CDR2 ANQGSEA. The CDR3 runs to 12 residues. Trimming removed 4 bases from V and 10 bases from J; junction bases left unmatched: 7. Written as DNA, the CDR3 is TGCAGCGTTGTCCGTCAGGGGGACGAGCAGTTCTTC. Translating it yields CSVVRQGDEQFF.

This chain connects TRBV12-3 or TRBV12-4 to TRBJ1-6; perhaps TRBD1 as D (6 bases). The V end lost 5 bases, the J end lost 8 bases, and 25 bases lay between the germline ends. The CDR3 loop spans 18 amino acids. In DNA, the CDR3 is TGTGCCAGCAGTCCCGAAACACGATGGACAGCGCCCGATTCACCCCTCCACTTT. It yields the protein CASSPETRWTAPDSPLHF.

The rearrangement links TRBV2 to TRBJ1-1, with 9 bases that match TRBD1. With 6 bases clipped from V and 0 bases from J, the junction kept 5 bases outside the gene matches. Per germline, CDR1 SNHLY and CDR2 FYNNEI. There are 15 residues in the CDR3. CDR3: CASRETGGVNTEAFF. The CDR3 coding sequence is TGTGCCAGCAGGGAGACAGGGGGTGTGAACACTGAAGCTTTCTTT.

The V and J genes are TRBV11-3 and TRBJ2-1; D uncertain. Trimming stripped 3 bases from V and 4 bases from J, with 10 bases between. Germline V gives CDR1 SGHNT, CDR2 YENEEA. The CDR3 consists of 14 residues. CDR3 amino acids: CASSLGLQYNEQFF. Written as DNA, the CDR3 is TGTGCCAGCAGCTTGGGGTTACAATACAATGAGCAGTTCTTC.

The chain joins TRBV10-3 to TRBJ2-2; D gene ambiguous. The CDR3 spans 10 residues. Germline CDR1 is ENHRY and CDR2 is SYGVKD. The V gene lost 11 bases and the J gene lost 5 bases, with 6 bases spanning the gap. CDR3 protein: CAARTGELFF. The CDR3 coding sequence is TGTGCCGCCAGGACCGGGGAGCTGTTTTTT.

V and J are TRBV27 and TRBJ2-7, with 9 bases that match TRBD1. Germline trimming cut 7 bases from V and 0 bases from J; bases unmatched to any gene: 7. Germline CDR1 MNHEY, CDR2 SMNVEV (reference sequence). The CDR3 is made up of 15 amino acids. The CDR3 spells CASTSGQGNSYEQYF. The CDR3, as DNA: TGTGCCAGCACCTCGGGACAGGGAAACTCCTACGAGCAGTACTTC.

The rearrangement joins TRBV13 to TRBJ2-1; D is unresolved. Germline V gene lookup returns CDR1 PRHDT and CDR2 FYEKMQ (reference sequence). The CDR3 covers 14 residues. V was pared by 5 bases and J by 0 bases, with 8 bases between. CDR3 DNA sequence: TGTGCCAGCAGCCAGATGAGCTCCTACAATGAGCAGTTCTTC. It codes for CASSQMSSYNEQFF. Complete variable domain (other parts from reference TRBV13 and TRBJ2-1): AAGVIQSPRHLIKEKRETATLKCYPIPRHDTVYWYQQGPGQDPQFLISFYEKMQSDKGSIPDRFSAQQFSDYHSELNMSSLELGDSALYFCASSQMSSYNEQFFGPGTRLTVL.

The V call is TRBV10-3, the J call TRBJ1-6; 7 positions match TRBD1. CDR1 is ENHRY and CDR2 is SYGVKD in the germline V gene. The CDR3 has 17 residues. V lost 3 bases to trimming and J lost 4 bases; unmatched junction nucleotides: 9. The CDR3 region has the DNA TGTGCCATCAGTGATCGGTACCGGGACAGTTATAATTCACCCCTCCACTTT. Amino acids: CAISDRYRDSYNSPLHF.

The rearrangement links TRBV5-5 to TRBJ2-2, with TRBD2 matching over 7 bases. V lost 2 bases, J lost 8 bases, and 9 bases stayed unmatched. The CDR3 contains 15 residues. The V gene's germline CDR1 is SGHKS and CDR2 YYEKEE (reference sequence). The chain's CDR3 is CASSFRGGLSGELFF. The CDR3 DNA reads as TGTGCCAGCAGCTTTCGGGGAGGGCTTTCTGGGGAGCTGTTTTTT.

The chain links TRBV18 to TRBJ2-1, with unresolved D. Trimming left V 3 bases short and J 7 bases short, with 16 bases between. This CDR3 is 15 amino acids long. Germline CDR1 KGHSH, CDR2 LQKENI. The CDR3 sequence: CASSPSRAERNEQFF. In DNA, the CDR3 is TGTGCCAGCTCACCTTCACGGGCAGAACGAAATGAGCAGTTCTTC.

The gene calls are TRBV6-1 and TRBJ1-3; 7 bases are shared with TRBD1. Looked up from germline, CDR1 is MNHNS and CDR2 is SASEGT. Losses at the gene ends were 11 bases for V and 4 bases for J; bases not matched to a gene: 8. The CDR3 is 13 amino acids. CDR3 coding DNA: TGTGCCGCTTGGACGGGACAGGGAAACACCATATATTTT. Translation: CAAWTGQGNTIYF.

This chain links TRBV2 with TRBJ2-3; 10 bases align to TRBD2. CDR1 is SNHLY and CDR2 is FYNNEI in the germline V gene. There are 15 residues in the CDR3. J gave up 4 bases and V 6 bases, and 7 bases lay outside the gene matches. This CDR3 reads CASRELAGDPDTQYF. Here the CDR3 DNA reads TGTGCCAGCAGGGAGCTAGCGGGAGATCCAGATACGCAGTATTTT.

In DNA, the CDR3 is TGTGCCTGGGGACTAGCGGGAGGGCCAGATACGCAGTATTTT. Amino acids: CAWGLAGGPDTQYF. The chain recombines TRBV30 with TRBJ2-3; the match to TRBD2 covers 15 bases. Germline V gives CDR1 GTSNPN, CDR2 SVGIG (reference sequence). The ends lost 5 bases at V and 4 bases at J; junction bases unmatched: 1. This CDR3 spans 14 amino acids.

This clonotype was observed a few times. The gene calls are TRBV2 and TRBJ1-2; the match to TRBD1 covers 7 bases. CDR1 and CDR2 (germline): SNHLY, FYNNEI. This CDR3 is built from 12 residues. The junction had 2 bases not matched to a gene; V was cut back by 6 bases and J by 4 bases. CDR3 sequence: CASRGTAYGYTF. The CDR3 bases are TGTGCCAGCAGGGGGACAGCCTATGGCTACACCTTC.

V is TRBV5-1 and J is TRBJ2-3; D uncertain. V lost 0 bases to trimming and J lost 5 bases, with 13 bases between them. This CDR3 contains 15 residues. Per the germline V gene, CDR1 is SGHRS and CDR2 is YFSETQ. The CDR3 here is CASSLAPGFGDTQYF. CDR3 nucleotides: TGCGCCAGCAGCTTGGCCCCGGGTTTCGGAGATACGCAGTATTTT.

V and J are TRBV2 and TRBJ2-1, with D tentatively TRBD2 (6 bases). The CDR3 length is 15 residues. Trimming shortened V by 2 bases and J by 0 bases, and 8 bases separated the two germline ends. CDR1 and CDR2 from the germline V gene are SNHLY and FYNNEI. The DNA of the CDR3 is TGTGCCAGCAGTGAAAGGACTACCTCCTACAATGAGCAGTTCTTC. This sequence encodes CASSERTTSYNEQFF. The variable domain in full, with the rest retrieved from reference TRBV2 and TRBJ2-1, is EPEVTQTPSHQVTQMGQEVILRCVPISNHLYFYWYRQILGQKVEFLVSFYNNEISEKSEIFDDQFSVERPDGSNFTLKIRSTKLEDSAMYFCASSERTTSYNEQFFGPGTRLTVL.

The rearrangement uses TRBV13 and TRBJ2-1, with no clear D. With 8 bases removed from V and 1 base from J, the gap between germline ends came to 12 bases. This CDR3 spans 14 amino acids. The germline V gene has CDR1 PRHDT and CDR2 FYEKMQ (reference sequence). The CDR3 bases are TGTGCCAGCGGACGTAGTGAGTCCTACAATGAGCAGTTCTTC. Encoded protein: CASGRSESYNEQFF.

The chain is built from TRBV2 and TRBJ1-2; D ambiguous. This CDR3 spans 15 amino acids. Germline CDR1 is SNHLY and CDR2 is FYNNEI. Trimming left V 3 bases short and J 4 bases short, with 15 bases between. The CDR3 sequence: CASSDSAVSIYGYTF. The DNA for the CDR3 is TGTGCCAGCAGTGATTCGGCCGTGTCGATCTATGGCTACACCTTC.

This clonotype has a single count. The gene calls are TRBV11-2 and TRBJ1-1; D unresolved. Germline V lookup: CDR1 SGHAT, CDR2 FQNNGV. Trimming took off 4 bases at V and 5 bases at J, with 14 bases between the two ends. This CDR3 is built from 14 residues. CDR3 amino acids: CASSSALGPTEAFF. Written as DNA, the CDR3 is TGTGCCAGCAGCTCCGCCTTAGGTCCGACTGAAGCTTTCTTT.